The 26 T cell receptor beta chains listed next were all sequenced from one sample in a study of blood T cell repertoires in COVID-19 (dated by TCRdb to between 2020 and 2021). Libraries were built with the immunoSEQ multiplex PCR assay. As stored in TCRdb, this immuneACCESS dataset retains in-frame rearrangements with V and J assigned. A fraction of the clones does not appear; measured against another copy, unresolved V genes explain less than half of the discrepancy, and the remainder lacks a known reason. This sample holds hundreds of thousands of clones; 87% were observed only once. About 6% of the sample comes from the top ten. What was sequenced was PBMCs or T cells enriched from blood (not recorded which). The receptors stem from a woman in her twenties or thirties with acute COVID-19.

This rearrangement joins TRBV3-1 (or the pseudogene TRBV3-2) to TRBJ2-1, with D perhaps matching TRBD2 (5 bases). V was trimmed by 1 base and J by 9 bases, leaving 16 bases between them. The CDR3 is 15 amino acids. Per the germline V gene, CDR1 is LGHDT and CDR2 is YNNKEL (reference sequence). CDR3 nucleotides: TGTGCCAGCAGCCAAGTGTCCACAATCCGGGGTGAGCAGTTCTTC. Protein sequence: CASSQVSTIRGEQFF.

The chain uses TRBV15 and TRBJ2-3, with D possibly matching TRBD1 (6 bases). CDR1 and CDR2 (germline): LNHNV, YYDKDF (reference sequence). Trimming pared 2 bases from V and 2 bases from J, leaving 8 bases between. The CDR3 totals 14 residues. The CDR3 spells CATSRRQVTDTQYF. The CDR3 DNA follows: TGTGCCACCAGCAGAAGACAGGTCACAGATACGCAGTATTTT.

The rearrangement joins TRBV28 to TRBJ2-7; possibly TRBD1 for D (6 bases). This CDR3 has 10 amino acids. Germline CDR1 is MDHEN and CDR2 is SYDVKM. V lost 7 bases to trimming and J lost 9 bases, with 10 bases between them. CDR3 residues: CASNVQGQYF. CDR3 sequence (DNA): TGTGCCAGCAATGTACAGGGGCAGTACTTC. The whole variable domain, filled in from reference TRBV28 and TRBJ2-7, reads DVKVTQSSRYLVKRTGEKVFLECVQDMDHENMFWYRQDPGLGLRLIYFSYDVKMKEKGDIPEGYSVSREKKERFSLILESASTNQTSMYLCASNVQGQYFGPGTRLTVT.

The chain couples TRBV19 to TRBJ1-1; no clear D gene. The CDR3 consists of 13 residues. The germline CDR1 and CDR2 sequences are LNHDA and SQIVND (reference sequence). The V gene lost 8 bases and the J gene lost 0 bases, with 10 bases spanning the gap. CDR3 sequence: CASSLAVNTEAFF. For the CDR3, the DNA is TGTGCCAGTTCTCTGGCTGTGAACACTGAAGCTTTCTTT.

The chain joins TRBV28 to TRBJ1-3, with D unclear. Germline CDR1 and CDR2: MDHEN and SYDVKM. The CDR3 length is 16 residues. Trimming pared 0 bases from V and 0 bases from J, leaving 9 bases between. CDR3 residues: CASSLWSGDSGNTIYF. CDR3 bases: TGTGCCAGCAGTTTATGGAGCGGGGACTCTGGAAACACCATATATTTT.

The chain joins TRBV11-3 to TRBJ2-7; 8 bases are shared with TRBD2. The CDR3 extends over 15 amino acids. Per the germline V gene, CDR1 is SGHNT and CDR2 is YENEEA. The J segment lost 5 bases and the V segment lost 5 bases, leaving 11 bases of the junction unmatched. The DNA of the CDR3 is TGTGCCAGCAGCGCCGGGAGGGAGGGTTTCCACGAGCAGTACTTC. Translation: CASSAGREGFHEQYF.

The rearrangement uses TRBV6-1 and TRBJ1-6; tentatively, D is TRBD1 (5 bases). CDR1 and CDR2 from the germline V gene are MNHNS and SASEGT. Trimming took off 3 bases at V and 10 bases at J, with 13 bases between the two ends. The CDR3 totals 14 residues. CDR3 in DNA: TGTGCCAGCAGTGAGCAGGGTCGAGGATCACCCCTCCACTTT. Protein sequence: CASSEQGRGSPLHF.

CDR3 residues: CASNMGAVKETQYF. The CDR3 nucleotides are TGTGCCAGCAATATGGGAGCGGTGAAAGAGACCCAGTACTTC. The rearrangement uses TRBV3-1 (or the pseudogene TRBV3-2) and TRBJ2-5, with D possibly matching TRBD2 (5 bases). CDR1 is LGHDT, CDR2 YNNKEL, per germline (reference sequence). V was trimmed by 7 bases and J by 3 bases, leaving 15 bases between them. The CDR3 loop spans 14 amino acids.

A few counts support this clone. The V call is TRBV3-1 (or the pseudogene TRBV3-2), the J call TRBJ2-7, with D maybe TRBD2 (6 bases). The germline gives CDR1 LGHDT, CDR2 YNNKEL (reference sequence). Trimming removed 1 base at V and 3 bases at J, with 16 bases between. This CDR3 spans 16 amino acids. CDR3 loop: CASSQGGSGFNYEQYF. The CDR3 DNA follows: TGTGCCAGCAGCCAAGGGGGTAGCGGTTTCAACTACGAGCAGTACTTC.

V is TRBV2 and J is TRBJ1-5, with 11 bases lining up with TRBD1. Germline V gene sequence: CDR1 SNHLY, CDR2 FYNNEI. Germline trimming cut 1 base from V and 7 bases from J; bases unmatched to any gene: 3. The CDR3 has 15 amino acids. CDR3: CASSEGTGGWQPQHF. The CDR3 DNA follows: TGTGCCAGCAGTGAAGGGACAGGGGGCTGGCAGCCCCAGCATTTT.

The chain combines TRBV29-1 with TRBJ1-1; D not resolved. Trimming removed 8 bases from V and 1 base from J, with 11 bases in between. There are 12 residues in the CDR3. Germline V lookup: CDR1 SQVTM, CDR2 ANQGSEA. The CDR3 protein is CSPPERNTEAFF. DNA of the CDR3: TGCAGCCCACCGGAGCGGAACACTGAAGCTTTCTTT.

The CDR3 protein is CASSDAGFSEQFF. The CDR3 DNA reads TGTGCCAGCAGTGACGCAGGGTTCAGTGAGCAGTTCTTC. The V and J genes are TRBV2 and TRBJ2-1; D possibly corresponds to TRBD1 (5 bases). The CDR3 extends over 13 amino acids. Germline V CDR1 and CDR2: SNHLY, FYNNEI. Trimming cost V 3 bases and J 9 bases, with 12 bases left between them. Full variable domain (outside the CDR3, taken from reference TRBV2 and TRBJ2-1): EPEVTQTPSHQVTQMGQEVILRCVPISNHLYFYWYRQILGQKVEFLVSFYNNEISEKSEIFDDQFSVERPDGSNFTLKIRSTKLEDSAMYFCASSDAGFSEQFFGPGTRLTVL.

The rearrangement links TRBV7-8 to TRBJ2-1; D is perhaps TRBD2 (7 bases). CDR1 and CDR2 from the germline V gene are SGHVS and FQNEAQ. V lost 5 bases, J lost 4 bases, and 15 bases lay in between. This CDR3 region has 15 residues. CDR3 residues: CASSGGAGLYNEQFF. For the CDR3, the DNA is TGTGCCAGCAGCGGGGGGGCGGGATTGTACAATGAGCAGTTCTTC.

This sequence joins TRBV2 and TRBJ1-1; TRBD1 aligns across 9 bases. The junction had 5 bases not matched to a gene; V was cut back by 8 bases and J by 1 base. The CDR3 covers 14 residues. Germline V gene lookup returns CDR1 SNHLY and CDR2 FYNNEI. CDR3 sequence: CASHWTGENTEAFF. In nucleotides, the CDR3 is TGTGCCAGCCACTGGACAGGGGAGAACACTGAAGCTTTCTTT.

As regards this clone: An end of the junction does not agree with germline; a read error may underlie this. This rearrangement joins TRBV7-8 to TRBJ1-1; D possibly corresponds to TRBD1 (6 bases). CDR1 and CDR2 from the germline V gene are SGHVS and FQNEAQ. The CDR3 runs 14 residues. CDR3 sequence: CASSLATGYTEAFF. The CDR3 DNA reads as TGTGCCAGCAGCCTAGCGACAGGTTACACTGAAGCTTTCTTT.

The V gene is TRBV10-1, the J gene TRBJ2-1, with 8 bases identical to TRBD1. V lost 0 bases and J lost 7; bases outside the gene matches: 8. The CDR3 is 16 amino acids. Germline CDR1 is WNHNN and CDR2 is SYGVQD (reference sequence). This CDR3 reads CASSESLAGGLNEQFF. DNA for the CDR3: TGCGCCAGCAGTGAGTCTTTGGCAGGGGGCTTAAATGAGCAGTTCTTC.

The CDR3 protein is CASSERGVYGYTF. The CDR3 nucleotides are TGTGCCAGCAGTGAACGCGGGGTCTATGGCTACACCTTC. This chain links TRBV6-1 with TRBJ1-2; no clear D gene. Germline V gene sequence: CDR1 MNHNS, CDR2 SASEGT. With 2 bases removed from V and 4 bases from J, the gap between germline ends came to 8 bases. The CDR3 is 13 amino acids.

This rearrangement joins TRBV7-8 to TRBJ1-6; no clear D. Germline values: CDR1 SGHVS, CDR2 FQNEAQ. Trimming took 5 bases from V and 10 from J, leaving 18 bases between them. The CDR3 is made up of 15 amino acids. For the CDR3, the DNA is TGTGCCAGCAGCCCCGCGGGCCCGGAGAGGTCACCCCTCCACTTT. Translated, it gives CASSPAGPERSPLHF.

CDR3 amino acids: CASSHSGSPLHF. CDR3 in DNA: TGTGCCAGCAGCCATTCGGGTTCACCCCTCCACTTT. This chain joins TRBV5-6 and TRBJ1-6, with D unclear. The CDR3 sequence is 12 residues long. Germline V gene sequence: CDR1 SGHDT, CDR2 YYEEEE. V lost 4 bases to trimming and J lost 9 bases, with 8 bases between them.

The DNA of the CDR3 is TGTGCCAGCAGGGAAACCGGGTTTGGAGATACGCAGTATTTT. This encodes CASRETGFGDTQYF. V and J are TRBV2 and TRBJ2-3, with D uncertain. CDR3 length: 14 residues. Germline assignment: CDR1 SNHLY and CDR2 FYNNEI. The V and J ends lost 6 bases and 5 bases respectively, with 15 bases between them.

The rearrangement links TRBV19 to TRBJ1-3, with D unclear. From germline, CDR1 is LNHDA and CDR2 SQIVND (reference sequence). Trimming removed 4 bases from V and 4 bases from J, with 23 bases in between. This CDR3 has 18 amino acids. The CDR3 here is CASSTKVTPWRLGNTIYF. The CDR3 DNA reads as TGTGCCAGTAGTACCAAGGTAACACCTTGGAGGCTGGGAAACACCATATATTTT.

The V and J genes are TRBV9 and TRBJ2-5; 10 bases agree with TRBD2. Germline-derived CDR1 and CDR2 are SGDLS and YYNGEE. V lost 0 bases to trimming and J lost 4 bases; unmatched junction nucleotides: 15. This CDR3 is built from 19 residues. The CDR3 nucleotides read TGTGCCAGCAGCGTAGGGCCAGCGGGGGGGCTGGGCTCGCTAGAGACCCAGTACTTC. Its translation: CASSVGPAGGLGSLETQYF.

The CDR3 here is CASSKGQLNEKLFF. The CDR3 nucleotides read TGTGCCAGTAGTAAAGGACAGCTTAATGAAAAACTGTTTTTT. The chain joins TRBV19 to TRBJ1-4, with a possible D match to TRBD1 (6 bases). CDR1 and CDR2 (germline): LNHDA, SQIVND (reference sequence). This CDR3 comprises 14 residues. The V and J ends lost 4 bases and 4 bases respectively, with 10 bases between them.

The sample holds one count of this clone. The rearrangement links TRBV18 to TRBJ2-2; 7 nucleotides align to TRBD1. V dropped 3 bases and J dropped 8; count of bases not matched to a gene: 12. Germline lookup yields CDR1 KGHSH and CDR2 LQKENI. The CDR3 length is 16 residues. CDR3 in DNA: TGTGCCAGCTCACCCCTCCGGGACAGCGTAATAGGGGAGCTGTTTTTT. It translates to CASSPLRDSVIGELFF.

This chain connects TRBV28 to TRBJ1-5, with D possibly TRBD1 on 6 matching bases. Trimming shortened V by 6 bases and J by 4 bases, and 10 bases separated the two germline ends. The length of the CDR3 is 13 residues. The V gene's germline CDR1 is MDHEN and CDR2 SYDVKM. CDR3 DNA sequence: TGTGCCAGCAGCACAGGGATAAATCAGCCCCAGCATTTT. This codes for CASSTGINQPQHF.

This chain connects TRBV5-6 to TRBJ1-6; TRBD1 matches 7 bases. Germline values: CDR1 SGHDT, CDR2 YYEEEE. The length of the CDR3 is 17 residues. V lost 1 base, J lost 7 bases, and 11 bases stayed unmatched. CDR3 sequence reads: CASSLRQGGVQNSPLHF. The CDR3 coding sequence is TGTGCCAGCAGCTTGCGCCAAGGGGGCGTCCAAAATTCACCCCTCCACTTT. Full variable domain (rest looked up from reference TRBV5-6 and TRBJ1-6): DAGVTQSPTHLIKTRGQQVTLRCSPKSGHDTVSWYQQALGQGPQFIFQYYEEEERQRGNFPDRFSGHQFPNYSSELNVNALLLGDSALYLCASSLRQGGVQNSPLHFGNGTRLTVT.